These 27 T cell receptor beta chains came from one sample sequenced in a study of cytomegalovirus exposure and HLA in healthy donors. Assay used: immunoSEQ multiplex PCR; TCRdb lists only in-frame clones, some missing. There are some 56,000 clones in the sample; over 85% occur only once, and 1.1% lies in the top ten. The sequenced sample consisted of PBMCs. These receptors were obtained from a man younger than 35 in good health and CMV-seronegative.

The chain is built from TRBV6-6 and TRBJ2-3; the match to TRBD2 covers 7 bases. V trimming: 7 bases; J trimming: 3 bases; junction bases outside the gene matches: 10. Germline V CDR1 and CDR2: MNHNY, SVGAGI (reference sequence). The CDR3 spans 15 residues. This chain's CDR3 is CASNYRRSGTDTQYF. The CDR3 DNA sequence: TGTGCCAGCAACTATCGTCGTAGCGGGACAGATACGCAGTATTTT.

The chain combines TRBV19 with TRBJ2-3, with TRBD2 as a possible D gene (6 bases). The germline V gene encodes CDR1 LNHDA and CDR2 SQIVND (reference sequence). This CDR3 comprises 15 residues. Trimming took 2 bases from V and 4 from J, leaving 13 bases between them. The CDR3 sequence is CASSISAGRPDTQYF. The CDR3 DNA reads TGTGCCAGTAGTATATCCGCAGGGAGGCCAGATACGCAGTATTTT.

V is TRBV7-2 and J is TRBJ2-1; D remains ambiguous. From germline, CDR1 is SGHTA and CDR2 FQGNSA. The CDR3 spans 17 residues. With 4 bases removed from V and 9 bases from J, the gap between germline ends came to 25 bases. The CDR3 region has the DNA TGTGCCAGCAGCTCAAACGTCGGGTGGTCTCCCCGTGGTGAGCAGTTCTTC. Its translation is CASSSNVGWSPRGEQFF.

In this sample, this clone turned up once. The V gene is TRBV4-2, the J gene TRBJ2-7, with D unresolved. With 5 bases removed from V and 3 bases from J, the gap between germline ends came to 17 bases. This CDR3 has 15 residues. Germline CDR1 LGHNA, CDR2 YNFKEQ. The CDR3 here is CASSERSQESYEQYF. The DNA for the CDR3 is TGTGCCAGCAGCGAGAGAAGCCAGGAAAGCTACGAGCAGTACTTC.

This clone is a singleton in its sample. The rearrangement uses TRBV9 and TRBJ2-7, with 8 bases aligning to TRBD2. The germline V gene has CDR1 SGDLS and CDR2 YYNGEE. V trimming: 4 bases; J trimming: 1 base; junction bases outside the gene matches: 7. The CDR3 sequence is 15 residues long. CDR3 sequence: CASSNGGGGSYEQYF. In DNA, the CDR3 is TGTGCCAGCAGCAACGGGGGCGGGGGGTCCTACGAGCAGTACTTC.

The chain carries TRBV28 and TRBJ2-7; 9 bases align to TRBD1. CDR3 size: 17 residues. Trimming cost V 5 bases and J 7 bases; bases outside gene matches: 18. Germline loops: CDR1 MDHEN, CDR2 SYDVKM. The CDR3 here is CASSLPGQGIKIREQYF. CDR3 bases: TGTGCCAGCAGTCTACCGGGACAGGGAATAAAAATTCGGGAGCAGTACTTC.

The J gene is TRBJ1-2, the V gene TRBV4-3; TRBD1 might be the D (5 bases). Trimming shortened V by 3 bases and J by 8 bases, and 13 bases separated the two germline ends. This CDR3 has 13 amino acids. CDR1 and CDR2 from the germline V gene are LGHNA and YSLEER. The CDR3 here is CASSHRVGEGYTF. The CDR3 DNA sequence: TGCGCCAGCAGCCACAGAGTAGGGGAAGGCTACACCTTC.

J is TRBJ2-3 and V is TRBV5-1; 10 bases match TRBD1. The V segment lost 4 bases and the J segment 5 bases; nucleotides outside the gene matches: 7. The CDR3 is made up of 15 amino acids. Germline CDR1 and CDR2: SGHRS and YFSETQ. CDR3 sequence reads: CASSPGTGAGDTQYF. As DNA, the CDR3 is TGCGCCAGCAGCCCCGGGACAGGGGCGGGAGATACGCAGTATTTT.

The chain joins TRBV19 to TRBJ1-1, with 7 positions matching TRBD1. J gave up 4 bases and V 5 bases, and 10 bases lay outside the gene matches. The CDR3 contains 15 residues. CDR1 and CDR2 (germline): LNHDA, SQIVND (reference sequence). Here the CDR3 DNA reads TGTGCCAGTAGTCCTCGAATGACAGGGCCCACTGAAGCTTTCTTT. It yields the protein CASSPRMTGPTEAFF.

This CDR3 is CASSLSSGRAFHRRDEQYF. The CDR3, as DNA: TGTGCCAGCAGTTTATCAAGCGGGAGGGCCTTCCATAGACGCGACGAGCAGTACTTC. This chain connects TRBV27 to TRBJ2-7; 10 bases agree with TRBD2. This CDR3 comprises 19 residues. The V and J ends lost 0 bases and 5 bases, in that order; junction bases with no gene match: 16. Germline lookup yields CDR1 MNHEY and CDR2 SMNVEV (reference sequence).

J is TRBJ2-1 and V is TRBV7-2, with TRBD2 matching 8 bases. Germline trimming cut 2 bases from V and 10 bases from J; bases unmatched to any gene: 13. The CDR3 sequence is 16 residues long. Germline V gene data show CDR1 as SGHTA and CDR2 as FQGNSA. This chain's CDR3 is CASSLRAASGFREQFF. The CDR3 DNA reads TGTGCCAGCAGCTTAAGGGCCGCTAGCGGGTTTAGGGAGCAGTTCTTC.

The CDR3 sequence is CASSPPGQSYEQYF. CDR3 DNA sequence: TGTGCCAGCAGCCCGCCGGGACAGTCTTACGAGCAGTACTTC. The chain joins TRBV7-2 to TRBJ2-7; TRBD1 matches at 7 bases. The CDR3 sequence is 14 residues long. Germline lookup yields CDR1 SGHTA and CDR2 FQGNSA. V trimming: 5 bases; J trimming: 4 bases; junction bases outside the gene matches: 8. The full variable domain, its missing parts supplied by reference TRBV7-2 and TRBJ2-7, is GAGVSQSPSNKVTEKGKDVELRCDPISGHTALYWYRQSLGQGLEFLIYFQGNSAPDKSGLPSDRFSAERTGGSVSTLTIQRTQQEDSAVYLCASSPPGQSYEQYFGPGTRLTVT.

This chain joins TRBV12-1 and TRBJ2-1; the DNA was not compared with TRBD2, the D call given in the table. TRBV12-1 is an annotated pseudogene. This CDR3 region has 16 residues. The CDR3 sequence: CASSPPVCGSYNEQFF. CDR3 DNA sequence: TGTGCCAGCAGCCCCCCCGTCTGCGGGAGTTACAATGAGCAGTTCTTC.

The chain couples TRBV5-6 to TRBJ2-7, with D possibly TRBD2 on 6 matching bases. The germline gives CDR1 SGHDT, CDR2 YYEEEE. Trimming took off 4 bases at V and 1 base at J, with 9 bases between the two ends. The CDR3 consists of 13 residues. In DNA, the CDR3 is TGTGCCAGCAGCGCGGGGCTATCCTACGAGCAGTACTTC. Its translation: CASSAGLSYEQYF.

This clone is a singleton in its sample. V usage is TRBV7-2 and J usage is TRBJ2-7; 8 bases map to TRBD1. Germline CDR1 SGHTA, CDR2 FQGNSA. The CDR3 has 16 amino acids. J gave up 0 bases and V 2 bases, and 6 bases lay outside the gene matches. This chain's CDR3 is CASSLSPGGSSYEQYF. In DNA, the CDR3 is TGTGCCAGCAGCTTAAGCCCAGGGGGCAGCTCCTACGAGCAGTACTTC.

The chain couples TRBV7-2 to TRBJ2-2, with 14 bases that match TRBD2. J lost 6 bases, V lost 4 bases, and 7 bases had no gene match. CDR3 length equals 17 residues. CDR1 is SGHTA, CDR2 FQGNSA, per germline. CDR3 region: CASSSIPGLAGAGELFF. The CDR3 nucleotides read TGTGCCAGCAGCTCAATACCGGGACTAGCGGGAGCCGGGGAGCTGTTTTTT.

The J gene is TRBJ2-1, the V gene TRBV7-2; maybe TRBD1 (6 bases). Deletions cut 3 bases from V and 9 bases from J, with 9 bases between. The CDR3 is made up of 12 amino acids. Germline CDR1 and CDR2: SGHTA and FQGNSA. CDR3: CASSFEQGEQFF. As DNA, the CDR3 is TGTGCCAGCAGCTTCGAACAGGGTGAGCAGTTCTTC.

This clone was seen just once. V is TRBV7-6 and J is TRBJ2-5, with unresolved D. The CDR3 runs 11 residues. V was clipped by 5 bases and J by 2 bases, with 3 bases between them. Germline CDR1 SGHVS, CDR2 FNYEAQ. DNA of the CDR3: TGTGCCAGCAGCCCGCAAGAGACCCAGTACTTC. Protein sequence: CASSPQETQYF.

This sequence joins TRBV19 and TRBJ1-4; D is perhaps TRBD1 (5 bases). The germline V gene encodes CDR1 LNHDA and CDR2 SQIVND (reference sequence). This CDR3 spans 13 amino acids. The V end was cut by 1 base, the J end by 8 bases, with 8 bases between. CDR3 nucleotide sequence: TGTGCCAGTAGTATAGCTCCAGGGGAAAAACTGTTTTTT. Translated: CASSIAPGEKLFF.

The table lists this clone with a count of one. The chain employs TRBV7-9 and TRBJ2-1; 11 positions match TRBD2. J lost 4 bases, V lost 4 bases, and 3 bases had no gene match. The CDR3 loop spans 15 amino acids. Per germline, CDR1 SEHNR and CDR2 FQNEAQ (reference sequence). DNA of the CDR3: TGTGCCAGCAGCTCGTTAGCGGGAGGGTACAATGAGCAGTTCTTC. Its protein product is CASSSLAGGYNEQFF.

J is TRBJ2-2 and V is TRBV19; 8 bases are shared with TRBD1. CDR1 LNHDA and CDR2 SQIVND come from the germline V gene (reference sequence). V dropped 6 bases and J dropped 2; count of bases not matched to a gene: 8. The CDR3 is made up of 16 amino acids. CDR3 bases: TGTGCCAGTAGAACCGGGACAGGAGCCAACACCGGGGAGCTGTTTTTT. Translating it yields CASRTGTGANTGELFF.

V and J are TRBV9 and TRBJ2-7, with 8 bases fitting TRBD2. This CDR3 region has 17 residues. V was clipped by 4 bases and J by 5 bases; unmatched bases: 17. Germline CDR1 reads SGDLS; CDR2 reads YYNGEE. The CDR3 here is CASSKTPERREEDEQYF. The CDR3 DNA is TGTGCCAGCAGCAAAACACCCGAACGGCGGGAGGAGGACGAGCAGTACTTC.

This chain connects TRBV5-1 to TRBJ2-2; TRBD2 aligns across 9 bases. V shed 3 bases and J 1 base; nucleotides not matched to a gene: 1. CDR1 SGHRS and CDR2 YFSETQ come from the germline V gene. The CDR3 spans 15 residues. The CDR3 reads CASSSSGMNTGELFF. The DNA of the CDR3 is TGCGCCAGCAGCTCTAGCGGGATGAACACCGGGGAGCTGTTTTTT.

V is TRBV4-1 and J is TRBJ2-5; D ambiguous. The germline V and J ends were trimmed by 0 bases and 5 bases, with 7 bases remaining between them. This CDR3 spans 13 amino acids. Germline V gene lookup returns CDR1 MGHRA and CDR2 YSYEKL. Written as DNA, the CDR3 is TGCGCCAGCAGCCAAGATCCCGGGGAGACCCAGTACTTC. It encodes CASSQDPGETQYF.

CDR3 sequence (DNA): TGTGCCAGCAGTTCGGCCGGGACAGGGGTGTCTGGGGCCAACGTCCTGACTTTC. Its protein product is CASSSAGTGVSGANVLTF. The chain couples TRBV27 to TRBJ2-6, with 10 bases lining up with TRBD1. Germline values: CDR1 MNHEY, CDR2 SMNVEV (reference sequence). The CDR3 has 18 residues. The V gene end was trimmed by 4 bases and the J gene end by 1 base; junction bases not matched to a gene: 7.

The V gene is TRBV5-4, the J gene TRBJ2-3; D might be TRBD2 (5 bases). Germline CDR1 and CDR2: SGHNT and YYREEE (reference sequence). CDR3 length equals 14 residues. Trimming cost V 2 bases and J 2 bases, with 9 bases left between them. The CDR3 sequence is CASSFYGDTDTQYF. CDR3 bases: TGTGCCAGCAGCTTTTACGGGGACACAGATACGCAGTATTTT.

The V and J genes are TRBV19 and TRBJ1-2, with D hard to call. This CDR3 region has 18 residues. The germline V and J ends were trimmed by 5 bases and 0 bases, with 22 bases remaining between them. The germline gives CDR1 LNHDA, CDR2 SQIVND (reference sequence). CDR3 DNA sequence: TGTGCCAGTAGTGCCCAAGGAGAGCTAAGATTAGCTAACTATGGCTACACCTTC. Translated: CASSAQGELRLANYGYTF. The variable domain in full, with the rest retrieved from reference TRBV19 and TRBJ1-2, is DGGITQSPKYLFRKEGQNVTLSCEQNLNHDAMYWYRQDPGQGLRLIYYSQIVNDFQKGDIAEGYSVSREKKESFPLTVTSAQKNPTAFYLCASSAQGELRLANYGYTFGSGTRLTVV.